This T cell receptor beta chain derives from a study of cytomegalovirus exposure and HLA in healthy donors. CDR3 size: 16 residues. V gave up 6 bases and J gave up 9 bases; unmatched junction bases: 15. Germline assignment: CDR1 SGHVS and CDR2 FQNEAQ. The PCR was carried out with 60 Vbeta primers and 13 Jbeta primers. Repertoires were generated with immunoSEQ multiplex PCR, while TCRdb's copy carries only in-frame clones and drops some. This sample's clone table lists roughly 110,000 clones. The sample comprised PBMCs. The chain recombines TRBV7-8 with TRBJ1-4; TRBD1 matches 8 bases. The TCR originated in a man aged 40-49 years in good health and CMV-seropositive. CDR3 DNA sequence: TGTGCCAGCAGTTCCGGCCCAGGACAGGGTGGTCAAAAACTGTTTTTT. Amino acids: CASSSGPGQGGQKLFF. Together with reference TRBV7-8 and TRBJ1-4, the CDR3 gives the full variable domain: GAGVSQSPRYKVAKRGQDVALRCDPISGHVSLFWYQQALGQGPEFLTYFQNEAQLDKSGLPSDRFFAERPEGSVSTLKIQRTQQEDSAVYLCASSSGPGQGGQKLFFGSGTQLSVL.